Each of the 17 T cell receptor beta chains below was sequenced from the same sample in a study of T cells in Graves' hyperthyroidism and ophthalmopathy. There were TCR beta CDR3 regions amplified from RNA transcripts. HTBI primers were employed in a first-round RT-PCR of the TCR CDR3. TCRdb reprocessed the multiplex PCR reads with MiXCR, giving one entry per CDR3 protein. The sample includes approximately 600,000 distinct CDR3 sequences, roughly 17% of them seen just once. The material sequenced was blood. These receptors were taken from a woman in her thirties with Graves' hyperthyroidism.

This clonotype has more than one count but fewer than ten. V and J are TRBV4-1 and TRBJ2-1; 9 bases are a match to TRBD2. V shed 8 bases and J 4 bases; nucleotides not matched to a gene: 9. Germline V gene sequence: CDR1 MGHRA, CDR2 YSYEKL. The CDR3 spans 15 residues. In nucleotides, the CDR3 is TGCGCCAGCCGGCCCCGGCGGGAGGGTTACAATGAGCAGTTCTTC. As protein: CASRPRREGYNEQFF.

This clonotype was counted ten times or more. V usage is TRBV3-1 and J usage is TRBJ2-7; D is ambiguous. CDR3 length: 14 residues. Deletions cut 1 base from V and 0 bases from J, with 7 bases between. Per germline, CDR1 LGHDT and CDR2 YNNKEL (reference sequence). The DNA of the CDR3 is TGTGCCAGCAGCCAAGCTAGGAGCTCCTACGAGCAGTACTTC. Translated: CASSQARSSYEQYF.

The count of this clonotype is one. CDR3 loop: CASSWDRGYGYTF. The CDR3 DNA follows: TGTGCCAGCAGCTGGGACAGGGGGTATGGCTACACCTTC. V usage is TRBV12-3 or TRBV12-4 and J usage is TRBJ1-2; 11 bases match TRBD1. The CDR3 covers 13 residues. Germline trimming cut 6 bases from V and 5 bases from J; bases unmatched to any gene: 2.

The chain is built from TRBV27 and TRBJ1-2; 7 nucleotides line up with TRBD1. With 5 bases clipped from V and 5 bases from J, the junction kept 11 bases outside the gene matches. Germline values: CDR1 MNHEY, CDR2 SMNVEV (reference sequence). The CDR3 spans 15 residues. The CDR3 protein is CASSPRQGRPYGYTF. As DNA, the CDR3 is TGTGCCAGCAGTCCCCGACAGGGCCGCCCTTATGGCTACACCTTC.

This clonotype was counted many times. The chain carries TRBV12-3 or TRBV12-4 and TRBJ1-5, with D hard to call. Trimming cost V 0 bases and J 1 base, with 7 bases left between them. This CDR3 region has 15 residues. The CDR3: CASSLAPGSNQPQHF. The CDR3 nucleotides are TGTGCCAGCAGTTTAGCGCCTGGAAGCAATCAGCCCCAGCATTTT.

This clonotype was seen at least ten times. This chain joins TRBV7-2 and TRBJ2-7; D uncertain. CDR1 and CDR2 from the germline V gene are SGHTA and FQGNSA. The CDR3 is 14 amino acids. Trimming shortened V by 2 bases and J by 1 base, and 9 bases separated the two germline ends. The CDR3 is CASSLFLGSYEQYF. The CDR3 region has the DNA TGTGCCAGCAGCTTATTCCTAGGGTCCTACGAGCAGTACTTC. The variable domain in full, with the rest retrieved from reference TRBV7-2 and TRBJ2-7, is GAGVSQSPSNKVTEKGKDVELRCDPISGHTALYWYRQSLGQGLEFLIYFQGNSAPDKSGLPSDRFSAERTGGSVSTLTIQRTQQEDSAVYLCASSLFLGSYEQYFGPGTRLTVT.

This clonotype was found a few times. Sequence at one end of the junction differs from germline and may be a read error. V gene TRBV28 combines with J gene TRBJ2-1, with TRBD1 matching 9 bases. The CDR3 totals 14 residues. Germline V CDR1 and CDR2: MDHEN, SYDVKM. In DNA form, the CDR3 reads TGTGCCAGCAGAGGGACAGGGCGAGGCAATGGGCAGTTCTTC. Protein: CASRGTGRGNGQFF.

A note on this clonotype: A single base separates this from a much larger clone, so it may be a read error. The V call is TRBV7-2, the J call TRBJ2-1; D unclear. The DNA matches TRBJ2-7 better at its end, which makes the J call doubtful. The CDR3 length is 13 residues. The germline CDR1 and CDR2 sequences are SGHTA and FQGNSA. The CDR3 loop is CASSLGIANEQYF. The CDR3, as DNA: TGTGCCAGCAGCTTAGGGATAGCAAATGAGCAGTACTTC.

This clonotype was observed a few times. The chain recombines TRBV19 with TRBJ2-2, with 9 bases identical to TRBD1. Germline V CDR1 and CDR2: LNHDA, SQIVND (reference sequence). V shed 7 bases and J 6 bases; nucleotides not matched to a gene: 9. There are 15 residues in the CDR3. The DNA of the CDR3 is TGTGCCAGTACACCGGGACAGGGTCCGGCCGGGGAGCTGTTTTTT. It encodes CASTPGQGPAGELFF.

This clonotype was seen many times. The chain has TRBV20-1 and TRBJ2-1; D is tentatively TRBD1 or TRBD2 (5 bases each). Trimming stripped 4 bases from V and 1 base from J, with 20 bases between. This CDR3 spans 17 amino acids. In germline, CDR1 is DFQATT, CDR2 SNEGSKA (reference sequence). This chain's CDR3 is CSAISGTWDPSYNEQFF. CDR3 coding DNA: TGCAGTGCTATTTCCGGAACCTGGGACCCATCCTACAATGAGCAGTTCTTC.

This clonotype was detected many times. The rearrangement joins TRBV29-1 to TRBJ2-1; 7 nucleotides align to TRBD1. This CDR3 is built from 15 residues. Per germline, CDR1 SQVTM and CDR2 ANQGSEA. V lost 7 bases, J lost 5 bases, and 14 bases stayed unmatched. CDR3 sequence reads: CSATRPGQTNNEQFF. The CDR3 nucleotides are TGCAGCGCAACCAGACCGGGACAGACTAACAATGAGCAGTTCTTC.

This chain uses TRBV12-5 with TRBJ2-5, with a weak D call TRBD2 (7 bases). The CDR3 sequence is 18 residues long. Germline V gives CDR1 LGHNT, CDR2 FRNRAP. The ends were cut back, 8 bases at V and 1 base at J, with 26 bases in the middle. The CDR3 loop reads CASSSWGGGAVTQETQYF. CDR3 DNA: TGTGCTAGTAGTTCCTGGGGGGGGGGCGCTGTGACCCAAGAGACCCAGTACTTC.

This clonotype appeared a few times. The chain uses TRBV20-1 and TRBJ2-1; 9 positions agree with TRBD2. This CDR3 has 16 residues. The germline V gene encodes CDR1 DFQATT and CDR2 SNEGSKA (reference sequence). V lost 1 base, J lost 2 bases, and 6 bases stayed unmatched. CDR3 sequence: CSARVAGGPPYNEQFF. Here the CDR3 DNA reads TGCAGTGCTAGAGTTGCGGGAGGGCCCCCCTACAATGAGCAGTTCTTC.

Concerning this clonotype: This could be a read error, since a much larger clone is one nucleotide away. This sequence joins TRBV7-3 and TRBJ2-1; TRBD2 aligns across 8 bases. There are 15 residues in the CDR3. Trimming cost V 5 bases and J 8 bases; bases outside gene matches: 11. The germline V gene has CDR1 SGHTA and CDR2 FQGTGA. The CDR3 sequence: CASSQPAGVYDEQFF. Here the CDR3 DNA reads TGTGCCAGCAGCCAGCCAGCGGGAGTTTACGATGAGCAGTTCTTC.

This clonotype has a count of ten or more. As DNA, the CDR3 is TGTGCCAGCAGTTTCTTTCAGGAAAATATCAGGTTTGGGGAGCAGTACTTC. Its translation is CASSFFQENIRFGEQYF. The chain joins TRBV28 to TRBJ2-7; D gene uncertain. There are 17 residues in the CDR3. The germline CDR1 and CDR2 sequences are MDHEN and SYDVKM. V was cut by 3 bases and J by 7 bases, with 25 bases left in between.

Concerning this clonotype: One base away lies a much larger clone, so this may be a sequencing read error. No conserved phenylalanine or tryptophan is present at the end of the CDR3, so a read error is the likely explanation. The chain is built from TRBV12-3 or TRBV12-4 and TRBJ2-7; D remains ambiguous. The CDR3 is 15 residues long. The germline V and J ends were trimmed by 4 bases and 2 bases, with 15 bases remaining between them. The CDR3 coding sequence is TGTGCCAGCAGTTCCCTCCGTCGGGCAACCTACGAGCAGTACTCC. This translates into CASSSLRRATYEQYS.

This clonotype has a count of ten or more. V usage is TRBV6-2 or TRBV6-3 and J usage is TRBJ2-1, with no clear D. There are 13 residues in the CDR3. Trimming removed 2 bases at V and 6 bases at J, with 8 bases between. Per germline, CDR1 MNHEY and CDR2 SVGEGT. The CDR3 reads CASSYSVLNEQFF. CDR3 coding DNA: TGTGCCAGCAGTTACAGCGTTCTCAATGAGCAGTTCTTC.